These 13 T cell receptor beta chains were all obtained from the same sample, sequenced in a study of blood T cell repertoires in COVID-19. The repertoire was sequenced with immunoSEQ multiplex PCR; TCRdb's copy has only in-frame clones and lacks some. The table lists 150,000 to 200,000 clones, 87% of them singletons. Material for sequencing was peripheral blood. These TCRs come from a man aged 35 to 55 with active or convalescent COVID-19.

The sample holds one count of this clone. This sequence joins TRBV5-4 and TRBJ2-5, with TRBD1 as a possible D gene (5 bases). The V gene lost 0 bases and the J gene lost 3 bases, with 15 bases spanning the gap. The CDR3 runs to 16 residues. Germline CDR1 is SGHNT and CDR2 is YYREEE (reference sequence). CDR3: CASSLDGLGRKETQYF. CDR3 coding DNA: TGTGCCAGCAGCTTGGATGGGCTGGGGCGGAAAGAGACCCAGTACTTC.

The chain uses TRBV9 and TRBJ1-6, with a possible D match to TRBD1 (5 bases). CDR1 and CDR2 from the germline V gene are SGDLS and YYNGEE. Trimming stripped 0 bases from V and 8 bases from J, with 9 bases between. The CDR3 is made up of 14 amino acids. The CDR3 here is CASSVAGRDSPLHF. The CDR3 nucleotides read TGTGCCAGCAGCGTAGCAGGGAGGGATTCACCCCTCCACTTT.

In this sample, this clone turned up once. This chain connects TRBV6-4 to TRBJ2-3; 10 positions agree with TRBD1. Per germline, CDR1 MRHNA and CDR2 SNTAGT. The junction had 7 bases not matched to a gene; V was cut back by 3 bases and J by 1 base. The CDR3 is 17 amino acids. The CDR3 loop reads CASSEGDRGHGTDTQYF. The CDR3 DNA follows: TGTGCCAGCAGTGAAGGAGACAGGGGGCATGGCACAGATACGCAGTATTTT.

V usage is TRBV27 and J usage is TRBJ2-1; the match to TRBD1 covers 7 bases. This CDR3 has 17 residues. The V and J ends lost 0 bases and 5 bases, in that order; junction bases with no gene match: 10. CDR1 is MNHEY, CDR2 SMNVEV, per germline (reference sequence). The CDR3 loop reads CASSLSLGQGVDNEQFF. DNA of the CDR3: TGTGCCAGCAGTTTATCCCTGGGGCAGGGGGTTGACAATGAGCAGTTCTTC.

The chain links TRBV7-9 to TRBJ2-2; tentative D call: TRBD2 (5 bases). Germline V gene sequence: CDR1 SEHNR, CDR2 FQNEAQ (reference sequence). V was pared by 1 base and J by 1 base, with 7 bases between. The CDR3 loop spans 15 amino acids. The CDR3 protein is CASSLGGLNTGELFF. In DNA, the CDR3 is TGTGCCAGCAGCTTAGGCGGGTTGAACACCGGGGAGCTGTTTTTT.

This clone was seen only a few times. The chain has TRBV7-2 and TRBJ2-4; 7 nucleotides line up with TRBD1. V was pared by 5 bases and J by 1 base, with 8 bases of the junction left unmatched. The CDR3 is 16 amino acids. Germline CDR1 reads SGHTA; CDR2 reads FQGNSA. Written as DNA, the CDR3 is TGTGCCAGCAGCCCAACAGGGGCCGGGGCCAAAAACATTCAGTACTTC. This encodes CASSPTGAGAKNIQYF. The variable domain in full, with the rest retrieved from reference TRBV7-2 and TRBJ2-4, is GAGVSQSPSNKVTEKGKDVELRCDPISGHTALYWYRQSLGQGLEFLIYFQGNSAPDKSGLPSDRFSAERTGGSVSTLTIQRTQQEDSAVYLCASSPTGAGAKNIQYFGAGTRLSVL.

Written as DNA, the CDR3 is TGCGCCAGCAGCTTGGTACAGGGGTCCGGAAACACCATATATTTT. Translated: CASSLVQGSGNTIYF. This sequence joins TRBV5-1 and TRBJ1-3, with 7 nucleotides matching TRBD1. Germline V lookup: CDR1 SGHRS, CDR2 YFSETQ. After removal of 0 bases from V and 4 bases from J, the junction contained 4 bases not matched to a gene. This CDR3 has 15 residues.

This clone was observed a few times. The chain recombines TRBV12-5 with TRBJ1-1; no clear D. Trimming removed 9 bases at V and 10 bases at J, with 15 bases between. The CDR3 is 11 residues long. From germline, CDR1 is LGHNT and CDR2 FRNRAP. This CDR3 reads CASSYSSLAFF. The CDR3 nucleotides read TGTGCTAGCAGTTACAGTTCCCTAGCTTTCTTT.

The rearrangement links TRBV19 to TRBJ2-4, with 7 bases lining up with TRBD2. The CDR3 covers 17 residues. The V gene's germline CDR1 is LNHDA and CDR2 SQIVND (reference sequence). Unmatched junction bases numbered 10, after V lost 5 bases and J lost 0 bases. The CDR3 sequence: CASSPQSGASAKNIQYF. In DNA form, the CDR3 reads TGTGCCAGTAGTCCCCAGAGCGGGGCTTCAGCCAAAAACATTCAGTACTTC.

This chain links TRBV11-2 with TRBJ1-2; the D gene is possibly TRBD1 (6 bases). V lost 4 bases and J 4 bases, leaving 16 bases between the germline ends. The CDR3 spans 15 residues. Germline V gene lookup returns CDR1 SGHAT and CDR2 FQNNGV. CDR3 protein: CASSSTGLRTYGYTF. CDR3 nucleotide sequence: TGTGCCAGCAGCTCGACAGGATTGAGAACCTATGGCTACACCTTC.

This sequence joins TRBV15 and TRBJ2-7; possibly TRBD2 for D (5 bases). Trimming shortened V by 2 bases and J by 4 bases, and 15 bases separated the two germline ends. The CDR3 is made up of 15 amino acids. Germline lookup yields CDR1 LNHNV and CDR2 YYDKDF (reference sequence). The CDR3 DNA reads TGTGCCACCAGCAGATCCTTTTCCGGGGTATACGAGCAGTACTTC. This gives the protein CATSRSFSGVYEQYF.

The chain joins TRBV11-2 to TRBJ2-5; possible D gene TRBD1, 6 bases. Germline CDR1 is SGHAT and CDR2 is FQNNGV. The CDR3 has 13 amino acids. Trimming cost V 4 bases and J 4 bases, with 10 bases left between them. CDR3 loop: CASSSDRPETQYF. DNA of the CDR3: TGTGCCAGCAGCTCCGACAGGCCAGAGACCCAGTACTTC.

This clone has a count of ten or more. The chain joins TRBV19 to TRBJ1-2; D may be TRBD1 (6 bases). In germline, CDR1 is LNHDA, CDR2 SQIVND (reference sequence). The CDR3 spans 15 residues. Trimming took off 4 bases at V and 3 bases at J, with 15 bases between the two ends. The CDR3 DNA is TGTGCCAGTAGTACCACACAGGGCCGGGACTATGGCTACACCTTC. Protein: CASSTTQGRDYGYTF.